Listed here are 10 T cell receptor beta chains from one sample, sequenced in a study of cytomegalovirus exposure and HLA in healthy donors. Using immunoSEQ multiplex PCR, the repertoire was profiled, and TCRdb retains in-frame clones only, with some absent. The sample shows about 360,000 clones, about nine tenths of them seen only once. The sample comprised PBMCs. These receptors all stem from a young woman in good health and CMV-seronegative.

V is TRBV6-1 and J is TRBJ1-5, with TRBD1 as a possible D gene (6 bases). The CDR3 loop spans 17 amino acids. Germline V gene sequence: CDR1 MNHNS, CDR2 SASEGT. Trimming cost V 0 bases and J 2 bases, with 14 bases left between them. The CDR3 here is CASSEAARTVGNQPQHF. The CDR3 nucleotides read TGTGCCAGCAGTGAAGCAGCGAGGACAGTTGGCAATCAGCCCCAGCATTTT.

This chain connects TRBV6-1 to TRBJ1-3; 7 bases are a match to TRBD1. There are 16 residues in the CDR3. The germline V gene has CDR1 MNHNS and CDR2 SASEGT. V was clipped by 3 bases and J by 0 bases; unmatched bases: 5. The CDR3 here is CASSDSGTVSGNTIYF. CDR3 nucleotide sequence: TGTGCCAGCAGTGATAGTGGGACAGTCTCTGGAAACACCATATATTTT.

V gene TRBV2 combines with J gene TRBJ2-7, with TRBD1 matching 8 bases. Germline CDR1 and CDR2: SNHLY and FYNNEI. V dropped 3 bases and J dropped 7; count of bases not matched to a gene: 5. There are 13 residues in the CDR3. CDR3 sequence reads: CASSETGVGEQYF. Here the CDR3 DNA reads TGTGCCAGCAGTGAGACAGGGGTGGGTGAGCAGTACTTC.

CDR3 protein: CASSLTYGGSPSSYNEQFF. In DNA form, the CDR3 reads TGTGCCAGCAGCTTAACTTATGGCGGGAGCCCAAGCTCCTACAATGAGCAGTTCTTC. The chain links TRBV7-3 to TRBJ2-1; 7 bases line up with TRBD2. Germline-derived CDR1 and CDR2 are SGHTA and FQGTGA. V gave up 0 bases and J gave up 0 bases; unmatched junction bases: 11. This CDR3 is 19 amino acids long.

The chain joins TRBV2 to TRBJ1-6; tentative D call: TRBD1 (6 bases). Germline loops: CDR1 SNHLY, CDR2 FYNNEI. CDR3 length: 16 amino acids. V was cut by 7 bases and J by 1 base, with 14 bases left in between. The CDR3 region has the DNA TGTGCCAGCAAGGGGGACGGTGGATCCTATAATTCACCCCTCCACTTT. Translated, it gives CASKGDGGSYNSPLHF.

The CDR3 is CASSLRGQAYEQYF. The CDR3 region has the DNA TGTGCCAGCAGCTTGAGGGGACAGGCCTACGAGCAGTACTTC. The chain employs TRBV5-4 and TRBJ2-7; TRBD1 matches at 8 bases. The ends lost 1 base at V and 2 bases at J; junction bases unmatched: 2. This CDR3 region has 14 residues. Germline V gene sequence: CDR1 SGHNT, CDR2 YYREEE (reference sequence). The complete variable domain, with remaining parts taken from reference TRBV5-4 and TRBJ2-7, reads ETGVTQSPTHLIKTRGQQVTLRCSSQSGHNTVSWYQQALGQGPQFIFQYYREEENGRGNFPPRFSGLQFPNYSSELNVNALELDDSALYLCASSLRGQAYEQYFGPGTRLTVT.

The table lists this clone with a few counts. The chain recombines TRBV30 with TRBJ1-5; TRBD1 matches 7 bases. The V gene's germline CDR1 is GTSNPN and CDR2 SVGIG (reference sequence). V gave up 2 bases and J gave up 7 bases; unmatched junction bases: 11. The CDR3 has 15 residues. CDR3 coding DNA: TGTGCCTGGAGTTTATCGTCGACAGGGAAACAGCCCCAGCATTTT. It encodes CAWSLSSTGKQPQHF.

Only one count was recorded for this clone. The chain is built from TRBV5-1 and TRBJ2-1; weak D call: TRBD1 (6 bases). Between the trimmed V and J ends, which lost 0 bases and 5 bases, there was a span of 18 bases. The CDR3 runs 17 residues. The germline gives CDR1 SGHRS, CDR2 YFSETQ. The CDR3 reads CASSLGPPRQVNNEQFF. The CDR3 nucleotides read TGCGCCAGCAGCTTGGGGCCCCCTCGACAGGTTAACAATGAGCAGTTCTTC.

This chain joins TRBV6-1 and TRBJ1-5, with D possibly being TRBD1 (6 bases). This CDR3 has 17 amino acids. V shed 1 base and J shed 4 bases, with 17 bases lying between them. Germline V gene sequence: CDR1 MNHNS, CDR2 SASEGT. The chain's CDR3 is CASSEVVQGFRNQPQHF. Here the CDR3 DNA reads TGTGCCAGCAGTGAAGTGGTACAGGGCTTTCGGAATCAGCCCCAGCATTTT.

V usage is TRBV7-9 and J usage is TRBJ2-1; perhaps TRBD2 as D (6 bases). Trimming cost V 1 base and J 4 bases, with 8 bases left between them. The CDR3 is made up of 14 amino acids. In germline, CDR1 is SEHNR, CDR2 FQNEAQ (reference sequence). CDR3 protein: CASSLGRGYNEQFF. The CDR3, as DNA: TGTGCCAGCAGCTTAGGACGGGGGTACAATGAGCAGTTCTTC.